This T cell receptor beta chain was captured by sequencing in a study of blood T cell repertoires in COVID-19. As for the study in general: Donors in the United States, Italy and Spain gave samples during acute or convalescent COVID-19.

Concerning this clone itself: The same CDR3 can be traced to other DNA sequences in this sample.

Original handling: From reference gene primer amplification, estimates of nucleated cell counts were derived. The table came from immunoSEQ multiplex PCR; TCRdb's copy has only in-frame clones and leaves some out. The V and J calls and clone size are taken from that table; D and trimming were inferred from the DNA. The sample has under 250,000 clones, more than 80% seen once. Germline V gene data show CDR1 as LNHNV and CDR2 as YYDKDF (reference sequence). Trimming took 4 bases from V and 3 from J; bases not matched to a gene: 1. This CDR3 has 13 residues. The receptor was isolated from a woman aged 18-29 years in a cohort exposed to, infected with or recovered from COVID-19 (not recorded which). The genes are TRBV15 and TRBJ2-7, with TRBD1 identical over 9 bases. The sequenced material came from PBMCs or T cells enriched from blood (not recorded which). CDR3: CATSTGQGYEQYF. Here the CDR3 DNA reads TGTGCCACCAGCACGGGACAGGGCTACGAGCAGTACTTC. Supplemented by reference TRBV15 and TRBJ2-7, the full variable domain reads DAMVIQNPRYQVTQFGKPVTLSCSQTLNHNVMYWYQQKSSQAPKLLFHYYDKDFNNEADTPDNFQSRRPNTSFCFLDIRSPGLGDTAMYLCATSTGQGYEQYFGPGTRLTVT.